These T cell receptor beta chains were read from a single sample in a study of identifying expanded T cells in peripheral blood. Clones were read by immunoSEQ multiplex PCR, and TCRdb kept only the in-frame ones, dropping some. The repertoire consists of 84,000 or so clones, with around nine tenths occurring once and the leading ten covering roughly 7%. Material for sequencing was blood. Receptors originate from a person between 18 and 75 years old in good health. Both conserved end residues are part of each CDR3. A D gene is named only where the DNA matches it firmly. A row's size may be missing; if present it is once, few, many or a size class.

d_call: .; j_call: TRBJ2-6; v_call: TRBV7-9; clone_size: .; cdr3_nt: TGTGCCAGCAGCGTATCAGGTGGGGCCAACGTCCTGACTTTC; cdr3_aa: CASSVSGGANVLTF
d_call: .; j_call: TRBJ2-5; v_call: TRBV5-4; clone_size: .; cdr3_nt: TGTGCCAGCAGTCTCCAAGAGACCCAGTACTTC; cdr3_aa: CASSLQETQYF
d_call: TRBD1; j_call: TRBJ1-3; v_call: TRBV30; clone_size: .; cdr3_nt: TGTGCCTGGAGTGTTGCAGGGGGCAACACCATATATTTT; cdr3_aa: CAWSVAGGNTIYF
d_call: TRBD1; j_call: TRBJ1-1; v_call: TRBV19; clone_size: .; cdr3_nt: TGTGCCAGTTCCAGACGCCGGGACAGGGGGAACACTGAAGCTTTCTTT; cdr3_aa: CASSRRRDRGNTEAFF
d_call: TRBD2; j_call: TRBJ2-3; v_call: TRBV5-1; clone_size: .; cdr3_nt: TGCGCCAGCAAAGAGCGGGAGGGCCAGGATACGCAGTATTTT; cdr3_aa: CASKEREGQDTQYF
d_call: TRBD1; j_call: TRBJ2-5; v_call: TRBV11-1; clone_size: .; cdr3_nt: TGTGCCAGCAGCTTAGATCGAGGACAGGACTTC; cdr3_aa: CASSLDRGQDF
d_call: .; j_call: TRBJ2-3; v_call: TRBV4-1; clone_size: .; cdr3_nt: TGCGCCAGCAGCCCCCGAGAGCGAGGGGGGCAGTATTTT; cdr3_aa: CASSPRERGGQYF
d_call: .; j_call: TRBJ2-2; v_call: TRBV18; clone_size: .; cdr3_nt: TGTGCCAGCTCACCCACAGAGCTCCTCACCGGGGAGCTGTTTTTT; cdr3_aa: CASSPTELLTGELFF
d_call: .; j_call: TRBJ2-7; v_call: TRBV15; clone_size: .; cdr3_nt: TGTGCCACCAGCGGACGAGTCCAGGTGGGGAATCCTTTAGAGCAGTACTTC; cdr3_aa: CATSGRVQVGNPLEQYF
d_call: .; j_call: TRBJ1-3; v_call: TRBV13; clone_size: .; cdr3_nt: TGTGCCAGCAGCTTAGCCGGGCACTCTGGAAACACCATATATTTT; cdr3_aa: CASSLAGHSGNTIYF
d_call: .; j_call: TRBJ1-2; v_call: TRBV9; clone_size: .; cdr3_nt: TGTGCCAGCCCCCGGGACGGCGGGCGGGCTAACTATGGCTACACCTTC; cdr3_aa: CASPRDGGRANYGYTF
d_call: TRBD1; j_call: TRBJ1-4; v_call: TRBV19; clone_size: .; cdr3_nt: TGTGCCAGTAGTGGGGGATTCGGGACAGGTTACGAAAAACTGTTTTTT; cdr3_aa: CASSGGFGTGYEKLFF
d_call: TRBD1; j_call: TRBJ1-2; v_call: TRBV27; clone_size: .; cdr3_nt: TGTGCCAGCGCGACCACAGGGGGCGCAGACTATGGCTACACCTTC; cdr3_aa: CASATTGGADYGYTF
d_call: .; j_call: TRBJ1-5; v_call: TRBV19; clone_size: .; cdr3_nt: TGTGCCAGTAGTATACCCCGAGACAGAGTTAGCAATCAGCCCCAGCATTTT; cdr3_aa: CASSIPRDRVSNQPQHF
d_call: .; j_call: TRBJ1-6; v_call: TRBV19; clone_size: .; cdr3_nt: TGTGCCAGTAGTTTAAGTATAGGGGGTAATTCACCCCTCCACTTT; cdr3_aa: CASSLSIGGNSPLHF
d_call: TRBD2; j_call: TRBJ2-7; v_call: TRBV5-1; clone_size: .; cdr3_nt: TGCGCCAGCAGCTTGGGTGCGGGGGGCGGGAATCACGAGCAGTACTTC; cdr3_aa: CASSLGAGGGNHEQYF
d_call: .; j_call: TRBJ1-2; v_call: TRBV15; clone_size: .; cdr3_nt: TGTGCCACCAGCAGAGACTTGCTTAGGGAGTATGGCTACACCTTC; cdr3_aa: CATSRDLLREYGYTF
d_call: .; j_call: TRBJ2-1; v_call: TRBV5-1; clone_size: .; cdr3_nt: TGCGCCAGCAGCTTGGGGGGTTCAACCTACAATGAGCAGTTCTTC; cdr3_aa: CASSLGGSTYNEQFF
d_call: .; j_call: TRBJ1-1; v_call: TRBV5-1; clone_size: .; cdr3_nt: TGCGCCAGCAGCTTGGTATGGCAGGGGACTGAAGCTTTCTTT; cdr3_aa: CASSLVWQGTEAFF
d_call: .; j_call: TRBJ2-5; v_call: TRBV9; clone_size: .; cdr3_nt: TGTGCCAGCAGCGTAGAGGCGGGGTGGGAGGAGACCCAGTACTTC; cdr3_aa: CASSVEAGWEETQYF
d_call: .; j_call: TRBJ1-2; v_call: TRBV11-3; clone_size: .; cdr3_nt: TGTGCCAGCAGCTTAGGATGGGTGGGGATCTATGGCTACACCTTC; cdr3_aa: CASSLGWVGIYGYTF
d_call: .; j_call: TRBJ1-2; v_call: TRBV6-6; clone_size: .; cdr3_nt: TGTGCCAGCAGTTTGGTTGGGGTATACGAGGACTATGGCTACACCTTC; cdr3_aa: CASSLVGVYEDYGYTF
d_call: TRBD1; j_call: TRBJ1-1; v_call: TRBV4-1; clone_size: once; cdr3_nt: TGCGCCAGCAGCCAAGGCGACAGGGGCACTGAAGCTTTCTTT; cdr3_aa: CASSQGDRGTEAFF
d_call: TRBD1; j_call: TRBJ1-5; v_call: TRBV10-2; clone_size: .; cdr3_nt: TGCGCCAGCAGGTCGGGACAGGGAGAGATGCAGCCCCAGCATTTT; cdr3_aa: CASRSGQGEMQPQHF
d_call: .; j_call: TRBJ1-2; v_call: TRBV4-3; clone_size: .; cdr3_nt: TGCGCCAGCAGCCGAGTCAGAGGTGGCTACACCTTC; cdr3_aa: CASSRVRGGYTF
d_call: .; j_call: TRBJ1-5; v_call: TRBV4-1; clone_size: .; cdr3_nt: TGCGCCAGCAGCCAAAGCGCCTGGGGGAGTTTGAGCAATCAGCCCCAGCATTTT; cdr3_aa: CASSQSAWGSLSNQPQHF
d_call: TRBD1; j_call: TRBJ1-3; v_call: TRBV19; clone_size: few; cdr3_nt: TGTGCCAGTAGTGGACAGGGGGCGTCTGGAAACACCATATATTTT; cdr3_aa: CASSGQGASGNTIYF
d_call: TRBD1; j_call: TRBJ1-2; v_call: TRBV6-5; clone_size: .; cdr3_nt: TGTGCCAGCAGTCCAAGACCGACAGGGCCCTATGGCTACACCTTC; cdr3_aa: CASSPRPTGPYGYTF
d_call: TRBD1; j_call: TRBJ2-4; v_call: TRBV5-4; clone_size: .; cdr3_nt: TGTGCCAGCAGCTTTATCCCGACAGGGGCAGGCAAAAACATTCAGTACTTC; cdr3_aa: CASSFIPTGAGKNIQYF
d_call: .; j_call: TRBJ1-1; v_call: TRBV30; clone_size: .; cdr3_nt: TGTGCCTGGATATCACAGATGGGGACTGAAGCTTTCTTT; cdr3_aa: CAWISQMGTEAFF
d_call: TRBD1; j_call: TRBJ2-7; v_call: TRBV5-1; clone_size: .; cdr3_nt: TGCGCCAGCAGCTTGGACCCCTCGAGGACAGGAAAATACGAGCAGTACTTC; cdr3_aa: CASSLDPSRTGKYEQYF
d_call: .; j_call: TRBJ2-1; v_call: TRBV7-2; clone_size: .; cdr3_nt: TGTGCCAGCAGCCCCCGCCCCGACCCCTACAATGAGCAGTTCTTC; cdr3_aa: CASSPRPDPYNEQFF
d_call: .; j_call: TRBJ2-4; v_call: TRBV4-1; clone_size: .; cdr3_nt: TGCGCCAGCAGCCAAGATTCGGCCTTGGGAAACATTCAGTACTTC; cdr3_aa: CASSQDSALGNIQYF
d_call: TRBD1; j_call: TRBJ2-7; v_call: TRBV19; clone_size: .; cdr3_nt: TGTGCCAGTAGAGGAGCCCCGGGACAGGGGAGCGAGCAGTACTTC; cdr3_aa: CASRGAPGQGSEQYF
d_call: .; j_call: TRBJ1-1; v_call: TRBV13; clone_size: .; cdr3_nt: TGTGCCAGCAGCCCAGGACGCACTGAAGCTTTCTTT; cdr3_aa: CASSPGRTEAFF
d_call: .; j_call: TRBJ1-3; v_call: TRBV6-5; clone_size: .; cdr3_nt: TGTGCCAGCAACCAAAACGGGATCTCTGGAAACACCATATATTTT; cdr3_aa: CASNQNGISGNTIYF
d_call: .; j_call: TRBJ2-7; v_call: TRBV10-3; clone_size: .; cdr3_nt: TGTGCCAGCGTGGACAGTTCCATCGTCCACGAGCAGTACTTC; cdr3_aa: CASVDSSIVHEQYF
d_call: TRBD1; j_call: TRBJ1-5; v_call: TRBV27; clone_size: once; cdr3_nt: TGTGCCAGTGGGACAGGGGGAAATCAGCCCCAGCATTTT; cdr3_aa: CASGTGGNQPQHF
d_call: TRBD2; j_call: TRBJ2-2; v_call: TRBV7-3; clone_size: .; cdr3_nt: TGTGCCAGCAGCCCCGAGGGGAGGGGTCGGGGAACCGGGGAGCTGTTTTTT; cdr3_aa: CASSPEGRGRGTGELFF
d_call: .; j_call: TRBJ2-7; v_call: TRBV29-1; clone_size: few; cdr3_nt: TGCAGCGGGTCCGCGGGGCCCGAGCAGTACTTC; cdr3_aa: CSGSAGPEQYF
d_call: .; j_call: TRBJ1-2; v_call: TRBV7-8; clone_size: .; cdr3_nt: TGTGCCAGCAGCTTAGGGCAGGGTGGATATGGCTACACCTTC; cdr3_aa: CASSLGQGGYGYTF
d_call: .; j_call: TRBJ1-3; v_call: TRBV7-9; clone_size: .; cdr3_nt: TGTGCCAGCAGCTTAGGGATCTCTGGAAACACCATATATTTT; cdr3_aa: CASSLGISGNTIYF
d_call: TRBD2; j_call: TRBJ2-7; v_call: TRBV5-1; clone_size: .; cdr3_nt: TGCGCCAGCAGCTTTGGAGGGACTAGCGGGAACTACGAGCAGTACTTC; cdr3_aa: CASSFGGTSGNYEQYF
d_call: .; j_call: TRBJ1-1; v_call: TRBV18; clone_size: once; cdr3_nt: TGTGCCAGCTCACCGGGGGGGGGCGCGACTTACCCTGAAGCTTTCTTT; cdr3_aa: CASSPGGGATYPEAFF
d_call: .; j_call: TRBJ1-1; v_call: TRBV19; clone_size: .; cdr3_nt: TGTGCCAGTAGTATGGGCCGGGCGTACGACTTCAACACTGAAGCTTTCTTT; cdr3_aa: CASSMGRAYDFNTEAFF
d_call: TRBD1; j_call: TRBJ2-4; v_call: TRBV7-8; clone_size: .; cdr3_nt: TGTGCCAGCTCCCGGGACAGAGGAAACATTCAGTACTTC; cdr3_aa: CASSRDRGNIQYF
d_call: .; j_call: TRBJ1-3; v_call: TRBV19; clone_size: once; cdr3_nt: TGTGCCAGTAGTATCGGAATGAAGGGCTCTGGAAACACCATATATTTT; cdr3_aa: CASSIGMKGSGNTIYF
d_call: .; j_call: TRBJ2-1; v_call: TRBV9; clone_size: once; cdr3_nt: TGTGCCAGCAGCCCTCTAGCTTCCTACAATGAGCAGTTCTTC; cdr3_aa: CASSPLASYNEQFF
d_call: .; j_call: TRBJ1-2; v_call: TRBV4-3; clone_size: .; cdr3_nt: TGCGCCAGCAGCCAAGATCGGGTGCCGGGGTTTAACTATGGCTACACCTTC; cdr3_aa: CASSQDRVPGFNYGYTF
d_call: TRBD2; j_call: TRBJ2-2; v_call: TRBV29-1; clone_size: .; cdr3_nt: TGCAGCGTCAGTCGCCCTAGCGGAAACACCGGGGAGCTGTTTTTT; cdr3_aa: CSVSRPSGNTGELFF
d_call: .; j_call: TRBJ1-1; v_call: TRBV6-1; clone_size: once; cdr3_nt: TGTGCCAGCACAGGCAGGGCGCCCACTGAAGCTTTCTTT; cdr3_aa: CASTGRAPTEAFF
d_call: .; j_call: TRBJ2-3; v_call: TRBV5-1; clone_size: .; cdr3_nt: TGCGCCAGCAGCTTGCAGGAGAGCACAGATACGCAGTATTTT; cdr3_aa: CASSLQESTDTQYF
d_call: TRBD2; j_call: TRBJ2-3; v_call: TRBV6-6; clone_size: .; cdr3_nt: TGTGCCAGCAGTTCCCTAGCGGAGACCACAGATAGGCAGTATTTT; cdr3_aa: CASSSLAETTDRQYF
d_call: .; j_call: TRBJ1-4; v_call: TRBV19; clone_size: .; cdr3_nt: TGTGCCAGTAGCATATGGGGGTCGCGGGGAAATAATGAAAAACTGTTTTTT; cdr3_aa: CASSIWGSRGNNEKLFF
d_call: TRBD1; j_call: TRBJ2-3; v_call: TRBV10-1; clone_size: few; cdr3_nt: TGCGCCAGCAGCCCCGGGACAGGGGAAACAGATACGCAGTATTTT; cdr3_aa: CASSPGTGETDTQYF